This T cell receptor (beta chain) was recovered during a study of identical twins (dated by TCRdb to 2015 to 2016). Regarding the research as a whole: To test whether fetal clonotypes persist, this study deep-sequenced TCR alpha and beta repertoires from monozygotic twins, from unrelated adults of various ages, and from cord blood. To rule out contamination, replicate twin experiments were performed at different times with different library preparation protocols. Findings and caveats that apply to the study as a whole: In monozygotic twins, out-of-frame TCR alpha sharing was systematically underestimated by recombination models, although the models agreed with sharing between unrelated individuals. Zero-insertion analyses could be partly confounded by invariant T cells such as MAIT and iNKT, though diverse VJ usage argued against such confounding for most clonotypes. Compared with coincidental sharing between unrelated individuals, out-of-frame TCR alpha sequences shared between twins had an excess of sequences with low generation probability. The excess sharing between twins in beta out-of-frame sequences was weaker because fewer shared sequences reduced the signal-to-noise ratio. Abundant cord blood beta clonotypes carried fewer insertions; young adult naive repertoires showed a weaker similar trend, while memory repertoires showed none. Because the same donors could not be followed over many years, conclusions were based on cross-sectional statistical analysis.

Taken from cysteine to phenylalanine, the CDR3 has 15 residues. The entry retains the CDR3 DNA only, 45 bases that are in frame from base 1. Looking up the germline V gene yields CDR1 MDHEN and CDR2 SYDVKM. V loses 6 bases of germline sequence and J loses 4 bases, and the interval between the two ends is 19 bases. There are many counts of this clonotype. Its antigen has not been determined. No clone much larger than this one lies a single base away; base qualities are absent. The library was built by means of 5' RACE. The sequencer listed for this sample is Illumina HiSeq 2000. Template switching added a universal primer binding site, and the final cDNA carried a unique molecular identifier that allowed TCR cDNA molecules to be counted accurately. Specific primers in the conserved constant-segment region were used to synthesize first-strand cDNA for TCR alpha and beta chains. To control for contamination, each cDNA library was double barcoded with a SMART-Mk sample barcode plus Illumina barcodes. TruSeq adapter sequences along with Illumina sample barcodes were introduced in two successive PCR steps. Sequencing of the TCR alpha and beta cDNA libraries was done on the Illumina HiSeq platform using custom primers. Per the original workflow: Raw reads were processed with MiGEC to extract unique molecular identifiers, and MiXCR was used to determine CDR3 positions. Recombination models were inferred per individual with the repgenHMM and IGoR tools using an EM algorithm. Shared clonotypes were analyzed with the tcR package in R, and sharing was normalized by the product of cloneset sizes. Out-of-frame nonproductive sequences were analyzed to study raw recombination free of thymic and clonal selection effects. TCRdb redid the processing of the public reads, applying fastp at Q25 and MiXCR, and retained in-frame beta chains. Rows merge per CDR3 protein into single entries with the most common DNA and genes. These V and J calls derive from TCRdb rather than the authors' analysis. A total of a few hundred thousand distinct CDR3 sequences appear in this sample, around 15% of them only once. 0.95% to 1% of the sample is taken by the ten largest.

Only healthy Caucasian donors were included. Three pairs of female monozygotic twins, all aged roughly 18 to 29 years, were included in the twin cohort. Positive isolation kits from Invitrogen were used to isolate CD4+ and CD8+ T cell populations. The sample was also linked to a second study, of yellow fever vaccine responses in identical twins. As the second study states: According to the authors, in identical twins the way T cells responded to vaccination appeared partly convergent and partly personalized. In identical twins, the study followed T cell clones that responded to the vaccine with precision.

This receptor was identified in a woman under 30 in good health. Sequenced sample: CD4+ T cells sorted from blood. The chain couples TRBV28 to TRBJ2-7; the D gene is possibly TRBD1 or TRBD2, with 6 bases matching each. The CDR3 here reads CASSPPGAQGYEQYF. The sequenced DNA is TGTGCCAGCAGCCCACCGGGGGCTCAGGGGTACGAGCAGTACTTC.